This is a list of T cell receptor beta chains from one sample in a study of cytomegalovirus exposure and HLA in healthy donors. Only in-frame clones appear in the TCRdb table, and some are missing; sequencing was by immunoSEQ multiplex PCR. Of about 170,000 clones listed, approximately 84% are singletons. The sample comprised PBMCs. These receptors were collected from a man aged 30-40 years in good health and CMV-seropositive. Both conserved end residues are part of each CDR3.

TRBV13	CASSSPQDSGNQETQYF
TRBV19	CASSLAGNTGELFF
TRBV7-2	CASSSRLGSSGANVLTF
TRBV18	CASSPRTSGQETQYF
TRBV7-2	CASSLVRGRADTQYF
TRBV7-9	CASSLPSGDGKTEAFF
TRBV14	CASSQAPVRTGPNTGELFF
TRBV11-3	CASSLSLVETQYF
TRBV4-2	CASSPLARAYNEQFF
TRBV9	CASSKTGGTYNEQFF
TRBV27	CASSPYLAGGPGEQFF
TRBV6-5	CASSYSAGTGEYGYTF
TRBV2	CASRGGRRDEQFF
TRBV5-1	CASSLQGALYNEQFF
TRBV2	CASSAWTGWDGYTF
TRBV19	CASSIGRNNEQFF
TRBV6-5	CASSGAGTYNEQFF
TRBV5-5	CASSFTGSPYGYTF
TRBV6-5	CASSYPRAGSYEQYF
TRBV7-2	CASSRTGGTWRYTF
TRBV29-1	CSVATGLTYNEQFF
TRBV9	CASSVGWANEQFF
TRBV5-1	CASAIAAHNEQFF
TRBV6-1	CASSALAGGSYNEQFF
TRBV28	CASSLSGQLNYGYTF
TRBV19	CASSIGTGFDGLNTEAFF
TRBV2	CASRPDRAPWEQYF
TRBV19	CASSPGVIEAFF
TRBV15	CATKTPLNTEAFF
TRBV6-4	CASSDTSYNEQFF
TRBV11-3	CASSSPGQGTGNTIYF
TRBV7-9	CSSSPSRLNYGYTF
TRBV2	CASEDRGLVGTNEKLFF
TRBV5-5	CASSFSLPGGEKLFF
TRBV5-6	CASSSGTGNTEAFF
TRBV6-5	CASTRQGATEAFF
TRBV7-2	CASSLAGRGGTYEQFF
TRBV4-1	CASSPGQQNTEAFF
TRBV13	CASSPPAGALHEQFF
TRBV27	CASSLSRAGLDTQYF
TRBV9	CASSFMTGGGQETQYF
TRBV7-2	CASSLGGPPDTQYF
TRBV4-2	CASSRVGETQYF
TRBV29-1	CSVGSGSGAYNEQFF
TRBV19	CAASSIWGGGQPQHF
TRBV5-1	CASSPHPGQGANEQFF
TRBV6-5	CASTDVAATSYEQYF
TRBV6-1	CASTGYGLYEQYF
TRBV6-1	CASSEIWGGWGDTEAFF
TRBV1	CTSSQEQRIYWSNFDNEQFF
TRBV15	CATSRDKGLVYNEQFF
TRBV7-6	CASSLRFGTGELFF
TRBV19	CASSARARRTGDGYTF
TRBV2	CASSPDIPTEAFF